Listed below are T cell receptor beta chains from one sample, sequenced in a study of a mutant IDH1 vaccine in newly diagnosed glioma. What these receptors recognize is not known. Clones were sequenced by immunoSEQ multiplex PCR, and TCRdb holds only the in-frame ones, with some missing. This table has about 84,000 clones, roughly 77% appearing once. The sample here was PBMCs, taken from a glioma patient whose treatment included an IDH1 peptide vaccine. All receptors derive from a man aged 35-49 years with glioma. Both conserved end residues are part of each CDR3. The D gene is left open where the match is weak. Size is omitted from some rows. Given values are once, few, many or a class for expanded clones.

TRBJ2-2,-,TRBD2,TRBV28,CASRLAGRDGELFF,TGTGCCAGCCGACTAGCGGGGCGGGACGGGGAGCTGTTTTTT
TRBJ1-2,once,-,TRBV4-3,CASSQAAGGGNGYTF,TGCGCCAGCAGCCAAGCTGCAGGCGGGGGGAATGGCTACACCTTC
TRBJ1-1,few,-,TRBV19,CASSWGMNTEAFF,TGTGCCAGTAGCTGGGGGATGAACACTGAAGCTTTCTTT
TRBJ1-2,few,-,TRBV5-6,CASSSAGGYTF,TGTGCCAGCAGCTCCGCGGGCGGCTACACCTTC
TRBJ2-1,-,TRBD2,TRBV7-7,CASSPGLAGDRNEQFF,TGTGCTAGCAGCCCCGGATTAGCGGGAGATCGGAATGAGCAGTTCTTC
TRBJ2-7,-,-,TRBV27,CASSPLQEGGIEQYF,TGTGCCAGCAGTCCACTCCAGGAGGGGGGTATCGAGCAGTACTTC
TRBJ1-4,-,TRBD1,TRBV30,CAWSVTGGSGRLFF,TGTGCCTGGAGTGTTACAGGGGGCTCAGGGCGACTGTTTTTT
TRBJ2-6,few,-,TRBV5-4,CASRNSGANVLTF,TGTGCCAGCAGAAACTCTGGGGCCAACGTCCTGACTTTC
TRBJ2-7,-,TRBD1,TRBV30,CALERTGLYEQYF,TGTGCCCTGGAAAGGACAGGGCTCTACGAGCAGTACTTC
TRBJ2-7,-,-,TRBV28,CASSLRTSYEQYF,TGTGCCAGCAGTTTACGGACCAGCTACGAGCAGTACTTC
TRBJ2-5,-,-,TRBV18,CASSPLDLVETQYF,TGTGCCAGCTCACCACTTGACCTAGTAGAGACCCAGTACTTC
TRBJ2-1,-,-,TRBV5-1,CASSGTRSSYNEQFF,TGCGCCAGCAGCGGGACAAGGAGCTCCTACAATGAGCAGTTCTTC
TRBJ1-3,-,-,TRBV27,CASRPVSGPGNTIYF,TGTGCCAGCAGGCCCGTAAGTGGTCCTGGAAACACCATATATTTT
TRBJ2-1,-,TRBD1,TRBV7-2,CASSPDRGRDEQFF,TGTGCCAGCAGCCCGGACAGGGGGAGGGATGAGCAGTTCTTC
TRBJ2-5,-,TRBD2,TRBV5-1,CASSLGTSPEETQYF,TGCGCCAGCAGCCTAGGGACTAGCCCAGAAGAGACCCAGTACTTC
TRBJ2-7,once,-,TRBV5-6,CASNVGLEFYEQYF,TGTGCCAGTAATGTTGGGCTCGAATTCTACGAGCAGTACTTC
TRBJ1-2,-,-,TRBV28,CASSSNRGYTF,TGTGCCAGCAGTTCCAACAGGGGCTACACCTTC
TRBJ1-2,-,TRBD1,TRBV19,CASRRQGLNYGYTF,TGTGCCAGTAGACGACAGGGTTTAAACTATGGCTACACCTTC
TRBJ1-2,-,-,TRBV19,CASSSQGASYGYTF,TGTGCCAGTAGTTCACAGGGAGCAAGCTATGGCTACACCTTC
TRBJ2-5,-,TRBD2,TRBV5-1,CASSLERGSETQYF,TGCGCCAGCAGCTTGGAGCGGGGATCCGAGACCCAGTACTTC
TRBJ1-4,-,-,TRBV7-8,CASSLLHVGNEKLFF,TGTGCCAGCAGCTTATTGCACGTCGGTAATGAAAAACTGTTTTTT
TRBJ2-1,-,-,TRBV6-6,CASSYLGVRNEQFF,TGTGCCAGCAGTTACTTAGGGGTGAGGAATGAGCAGTTCTTC
TRBJ1-1,-,-,TRBV4-2,CASSPRDLNTEAFF,TGTGCCAGCAGCCCCCGGGACCTGAACACTGAAGCTTTCTTT
TRBJ2-5,-,-,TRBV7-9,CASSQGTQYF,TGTGCCAGCAGCCAGGGGACCCAGTACTTC
TRBJ1-3,-,TRBD1,TRBV12-5,CASGLVMRWTGGNTIYF,TGTGCTAGTGGTTTGGTAATGCGTTGGACAGGGGGAAACACCATATATTTT
TRBJ2-3,-,-,TRBV6-6,CASSYRDSTDTQYF,TGTGCCAGCAGTTACAGGGATAGCACAGATACGCAGTATTTT
TRBJ1-2,-,TRBD1,TRBV5-1,CASSLAGGENYGYTF,TGCGCCAGCAGCTTGGCAGGGGGCGAAAACTATGGCTACACCTTC
TRBJ2-7,-,-,TRBV7-2,CASSLVPGLYEQYF,TGTGCCAGCAGCTTAGTCCCCGGCCTATACGAGCAGTACTTC
TRBJ2-7,-,-,TRBV5-4,CASSLTGSYEQYF,TGTGCCAGCAGCTTGACGGGGTCCTACGAGCAGTACTTC
TRBJ1-6,-,-,TRBV11-2,CASSLGVRGYRSPLHF,TGTGCCAGCAGCTTAGGGGTGAGGGGTTATCGGTCACCCCTCCACTTT
TRBJ2-2,-,TRBD1,TRBV2,CASSERGTGGNTGELFF,TGTGCCAGCAGTGAAAGGGGGACAGGGGGGAACACCGGGGAGCTGTTTTTT
TRBJ2-3,-,TRBD2,TRBV4-3,CASSQDRGGGLADTQYF,TGCGCCAGCAGCCAGGACCGGGGCGGGGGGCTGGCAGATACGCAGTATTTT
TRBJ2-2,once,TRBD1,TRBV19,CASSFGTGSTGELFF,TGTGCCAGTAGTTTCGGGACAGGTTCCACCGGGGAGCTGTTTTTT
TRBJ2-2,-,-,TRBV7-9,CASSLALDNGELFF,TGTGCCAGCAGCTTAGCGTTAGACAACGGGGAGCTGTTTTTT
TRBJ2-5,once,TRBD2,TRBV4-3,CASSQDWGLAKETQYF,TGCGCCAGCAGCCAAGATTGGGGACTAGCAAAAGAGACCCAGTACTTC
TRBJ2-1,-,-,TRBV6-6,CASQYQIRDEQFF,TGTGCCAGCCAGTACCAGATAAGAGATGAGCAGTTCTTC
TRBJ2-7,-,-,TRBV7-2,CASSDRYEQYF,TGTGCCAGCAGCGATCGCTACGAGCAGTACTTC
TRBJ1-6,-,-,TRBV19,CASTTGRGRSPLHF,TGTGCCAGTACAACCGGGAGGGGACGTTCACCCCTCCACTTT
TRBJ1-2,-,-,TRBV28,CASSYKNNYGYTF,TGTGCCAGCAGTTACAAGAACAACTATGGCTACACCTTC
TRBJ2-2,-,-,TRBV19,CASSSPGHTGELFF,TGTGCCAGTAGTAGCCCAGGCCACACCGGGGAGCTGTTTTTT
TRBJ2-5,few,TRBD1,TRBV11-2,CASSLPWTGRETQYF,TGTGCCAGCAGCCTACCTTGGACAGGGAGAGAGACCCAGTACTTC
TRBJ2-7,-,-,TRBV20-1,CSASKGGGYF,TGCAGTGCTAGTAAGGGGGGCGGGTACTTC
TRBJ2-1,-,TRBD2,TRBV29-1,CSVESGGGRNEQFF,TGCAGCGTTGAATCGGGGGGAGGTCGGAATGAGCAGTTCTTC
TRBJ1-2,-,-,TRBV20-1,CSSPAGIGYTF,TGCAGCTCCCCCGCAGGAATCGGCTACACCTTC
TRBJ2-7,-,-,TRBV7-2,CASSRFYEQYF,TGTGCCAGCAGCCGTTTCTACGAGCAGTACTTC
TRBJ1-3,-,TRBD1,TRBV14,CASSPRQGRPGNTIYF,TGTGCCAGCAGCCCACGACAGGGTAGACCTGGAAACACCATATATTTT
TRBJ2-1,-,TRBD2,TRBV19,CASSAPSGAGGHNEQFF,TGTGCCAGTAGTGCCCCCTCGGGGGCGGGAGGCCACAATGAGCAGTTCTTC
TRBJ1-2,-,TRBD1,TRBV11-2,CASSPGQGLGYTF,TGTGCCAGCAGCCCCGGACAGGGTTTGGGCTACACCTTC
TRBJ1-1,-,-,TRBV27,CASSTSYTEAFF,TGTGCCAGCAGTACCTCGTACACTGAAGCTTTCTTT
TRBJ1-1,-,-,TRBV7-9,CASSLRGEGHRGSTEAFF,TGTGCCAGCAGCTTAAGGGGGGAAGGACACCGAGGATCCACTGAAGCTTTCTTT
TRBJ1-2,-,-,TRBV11-2,CASSLDPLGYGYTF,TGTGCCAGCAGCTTAGACCCCCTAGGGTATGGCTACACCTTC
TRBJ2-5,-,-,TRBV7-2,CASSPVTSGRVGETQYF,TGTGCCAGCAGCCCCGTGACCAGCGGCAGGGTCGGAGAGACCCAGTACTTC
TRBJ2-1,-,-,TRBV27,CASSLSRGIPSSYNEQFF,TGTGCCAGCAGTTTATCCCGCGGGATACCCAGCTCCTACAATGAGCAGTTCTTC
TRBJ1-2,few,-,TRBV7-9,CASRDPGSHYGYTF,TGTGCCAGCAGGGACCCGGGGAGTCACTATGGCTACACCTTC